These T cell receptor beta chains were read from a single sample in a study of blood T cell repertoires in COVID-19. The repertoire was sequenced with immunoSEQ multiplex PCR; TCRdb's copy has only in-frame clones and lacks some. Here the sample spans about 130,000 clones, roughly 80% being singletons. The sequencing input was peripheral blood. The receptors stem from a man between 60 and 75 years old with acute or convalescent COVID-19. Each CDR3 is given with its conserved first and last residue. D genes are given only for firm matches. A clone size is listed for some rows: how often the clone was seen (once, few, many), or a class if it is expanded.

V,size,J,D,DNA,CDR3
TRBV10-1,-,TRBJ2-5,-,TGCGCCAGCAGTGACGGGGAGACCCAGTACTTC,CASSDGETQYF
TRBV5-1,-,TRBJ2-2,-,TGCGCCAGCAGCTTGGGTCCAGGGGGGACCGGGGAGCTGTTTTTT,CASSLGPGGTGELFF
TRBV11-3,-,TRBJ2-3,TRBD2,TGTGCCAGCAGCCTCCTGATAAGCGGGAGGGCAGATACGCAGTATTTT,CASSLLISGRADTQYF
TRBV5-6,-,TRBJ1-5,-,TGTGCCAGCAGCTTGGGATCAACGGGAAATCAGCCCCAGCATTTT,CASSLGSTGNQPQHF
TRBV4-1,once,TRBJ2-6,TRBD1,TGCGCCAGCAGCCAACTCTTCCGGGACAGGGAGTGGGTATCTGGGGCCAACGTCCTGACTTTC,CASSQLFRDREWVSGANVLTF
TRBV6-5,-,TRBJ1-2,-,TGTGCCAGCAGACTCCCCTATGGCTACACCTTC,CASRLPYGYTF
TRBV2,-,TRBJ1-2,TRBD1,TGTGCCAGCAGTGAAGGGGGGACAGGGGACTATGGCTACACCTTC,CASSEGGTGDYGYTF
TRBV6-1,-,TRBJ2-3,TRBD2,TGTGCCAGCAGTGAGAGCGGGAGGGCCCTCACAGATACGCAGTATTTT,CASSESGRALTDTQYF
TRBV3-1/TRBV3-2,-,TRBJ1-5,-,TGTGCCAGCAGCCGCACGAGGGGGCAGCCCCAGCATTTT,CASSRTRGQPQHF
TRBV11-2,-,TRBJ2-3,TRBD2,TGTGCCAGCAGCTTAGATCGGACTAGCGGGGGTTCCGATACGCAGTATTTT,CASSLDRTSGGSDTQYF
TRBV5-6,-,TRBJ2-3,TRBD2,TGTGCCAGCAGCCTAGCGGACACAGATACGCAGTATTTT,CASSLADTDTQYF
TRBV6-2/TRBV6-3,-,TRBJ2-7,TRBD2,TGTGCCAGCAGTCGGTCGGGGGGGGCATTCTACGAGCAGTACTTC,CASSRSGGAFYEQYF
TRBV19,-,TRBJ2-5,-,TGTGCCAGTACTGGAGGGGTTGGCGAGACCCAGTACTTC,CASTGGVGETQYF
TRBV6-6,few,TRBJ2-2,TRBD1,TGTGCCAGCTCAACAGGGGATTACACCGGGGAGCTGTTTTTT,CASSTGDYTGELFF
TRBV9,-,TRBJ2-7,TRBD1,TGTGCCAGCAGCGTAGGGACAGGGAGGTCCTACGAGCAGTACTTC,CASSVGTGRSYEQYF
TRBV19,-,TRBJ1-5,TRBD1,TGTGCCAGTAGTAGAGATGGGGGACAGGCCTATCAGCCCCAGCATTTT,CASSRDGGQAYQPQHF
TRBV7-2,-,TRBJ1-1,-,TGTGCCAGCAGCTCACAGGGCAACACTGAAGCTTTCTTT,CASSSQGNTEAFF
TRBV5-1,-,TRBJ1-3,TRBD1,TGCGCCAGCAGCTCGACAGGGTCCCGCTCTGGAAACACCATATATTTT,CASSSTGSRSGNTIYF
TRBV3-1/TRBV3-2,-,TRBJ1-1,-,TGTGCCAGCAGCCAAGGGACAGTTAAATCTGAAGCTTTCTTT,CASSQGTVKSEAFF
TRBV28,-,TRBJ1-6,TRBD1,TGTGCCAGCAGTGCGCCGACAGGGGTTAATTCACCCCTCCACTTT,CASSAPTGVNSPLHF